This T cell receptor (beta chain) was profiled in a study of blood T cells in healthy people across ages. Germline assignment: CDR1 ENHRY and CDR2 SYGVKD. The V and J ends lost 3 bases and 10 bases respectively, with 13 bases between them. The CDR3 contains 14 residues. With a J-beta primer mix and a sample-barcoded 5' primer, a second PCR ran roughly 6 to 11 cycles. TCRdb used MiXCR to reprocess the 5' RACE reads, holding one entry per CDR3 protein. Altogether a few hundred thousand distinct CDR3 sequences are present, 45% to 65% being singletons, with the ten largest covering under 65%. On this clonotype: Its specificity is not known.

Study-wide findings and caveats: Unsorted PBMCs prevented conclusive naive versus antigen-experienced comparison.

The chain carries TRBV10-3 and TRBJ1-6, with TRBD1 as a possible D gene (6 bases). The source of this sequence is a man in his sixties in good health. The source material was blood. The CDR3 DNA sequence: TGTGCCATCAGTGACCAACAGGGAGGCTCACCCCTCCACTTT. Amino acids: CAISDQQGGSPLHF.